This TCR beta chain was identified in a study of cytomegalovirus exposure and HLA in healthy donors (dated by TCRdb to about 2017). Looking at the study overall: An earlier analysis of some 620 of the donors reported 276 Gb of sequence data and 117 million unique TCR beta sequences obtained from around 170 million T cells. Approximately 300 gigabases of sequencing data and 78 million or so unique TCR sequences were included in an early release covering several hundred HLA-typed donors. The genetic ancestry cluster associated with self-reported Caucasian donors included about 84% of the roughly 400 genotyped donors. The study aimed to test whether cataloging public T cell receptors could reveal signatures of past pathogen exposure. The study used immunosequencing to profile the T cell repertoires of under 700 subjects and linked those repertoires to cytomegalovirus serostatus. A separate validation cohort of 100 to 150 different subjects was used in addition to the 666-subject first cohort. High-throughput TCR immunosequencing, statistical association of individual TCRs with disease status, and machine learning were combined to predict cytomegalovirus infection status. A later analysis re-examined previously published TCR beta repertoires from just over 650 donors and added high-resolution HLA genotyping to investigate patterns of TCR occurrence. The later analysis used no new phenotypic data to find candidate immune exposures, relying instead on TCR beta sequences and their occurrence across donors. To decide whether each TCR beta V gene segment behaved as functional or pseudogenic, an earlier analysis of approximately 620 of the donors relied on high-throughput TCR beta sequencing. Alongside the repertoire data, information on donor age, sex, ethnicity and CMV serostatus was compiled. Genome-wide SNP genotypes for about 65% of the roughly 700 donors were used in a later genetic analysis, which treated that subset as a discovery cohort. Every discovery cohort repertoire had been produced on one sequencing platform. HLA typing included class I and class II loci at four-digit resolution. The number of donors typed differed by locus, with 629-630 for A, B, C, DRB1 and DQB1, 522 for DQA1, about 610 for DPA1, and some 440 for DPB1. Roughly 5 DR-DQ haplotypes were handled as single units for association and clustering, since linkage in the cohort was strong. Among a few hundred genotyped donors of the cohort, an average of about 240,000 unique TCR beta nucleotide sequences were sequenced per donor, around 20% of them non-productive. Overall results and qualifications from the work: A later genetic analysis associated a missense DCLRE1C variant with V-gene and J-gene trimming of TCR beta chains, and an independent cohort replicated the association. While some public TCRs were present in many individuals, most TCR sequences turned up only very rarely across donors. Only TCR beta chains were sequenced in this cohort, and the absence of alpha or paired-chain data limited detectable features. Because HLA typing was unavailable for some donors at each locus, only the typed subset was used in association tests. The authors suggested that the approach could potentially be extended to other disease states and immunological phenotypes. Correlated functional status among segregating V segments might reflect linkage disequilibrium, but an unknown experimental factor could not be ruled out. When HLA alleles, especially DR and DQ, strongly co-occurred, attributing TCR associations to individual alleles was difficult. A further reported finding was that TCR beta sequences accurately predicted the HLA-A and HLA-B alleles for most subjects in the first cohort. Compared with the roughly 600-donor mean, donors in an Asian-associated ancestry cluster had fewer N-insertions in productive TCRs, according to a later genetic analysis. A later analysis found that HLA-associated TCR beta chains were more clonally expanded and had lower generation probabilities than equally common non-associated chains. A cluster of highly shared sequence variants was judged likely to represent a technical artifact of the sequencing pipeline. A total of some 180 TCR beta chains were listed by the study as associated with cytomegalovirus. For the cohort, immune exposure information was limited to CMV serostatus. According to a later analysis, most CMV-associated TCR beta chains appeared to be HLA-restricted, and the HLA associations seemed to be driven largely by CMV exposure. A later analysis reported that several top co-occurrence clusters appeared linked to parvovirus B19, influenza, CMV and Epstein-Barr virus. According to a later analysis, TCR association rates differed among HLA loci, with DRB1 alleles showing the most associated TCRs and HLA-C alleles showing the fewest. Three of the identified cytomegalovirus-associated TCR beta chains were confirmed in vitro to be specific for cytomegalovirus antigens. In both the original and validation cohorts, the classifier was reported to diagnose cytomegalovirus status with high specificity and sensitivity. Roughly 15 rarely observed V segments, including chromosome 9 orphons, were excluded from the earlier analysis of approximately 600 of the donors because counts were too low. In a later analysis, around 15,000 TCR beta sequences were associated with specific HLA alleles at a false discovery rate of 0.05. An earlier analysis of approximately 540 of the donors showed that most TCR beta V segments appeared in productive rearrangements either about 90% or about 30% of the time, which broadly matched IMGT annotations. Some IMGT-functional V segments, including TRBV6-2 and TRBV6-3, could not be distinguished by the 87-base-pair reads and were therefore excluded. The presence/absence analyses assumed that sequencing depth was roughly uniform across donors, and that assumption may not be true.

The germline V gene (reference sequence) sets CDR1 to GTSNPN and CDR2 to SVGIG. The germline V and J ends show losses of 4 bases and 0 bases respectively, and no gene match explains 8 bases of the junction. From cysteine to phenylalanine, the CDR3 is 16 amino acids long. The CDR3 DNA has 48 bases and is translated from base 1. The cohort comprised fewer than 700 healthy bone marrow donors. All cohort members were sampled while nominally healthy, although unrecorded immune exposures were likely present. The donor was CMV seropositive and was included in the group of 250 to 300 seropositive cohort members. Each donor provided a peripheral blood sample, and peripheral blood mononuclear cells were used for TCR beta sequencing. Genomic DNA was extracted from the blood cell samples with the Qiagen DNeasy Blood Extraction Kit. Library creation used the immunoSEQ multiplex PCR assay. A mixture of 60 forward primers for TCR Vbeta segments and 13 reverse primers for TCR Jbeta segments was used in the multiplex PCR. The CDR3 region of rearranged TCR beta genes was amplified from genomic DNA with a multiplex PCR assay. The amplified TCR beta libraries were sequenced on the Illumina HiSeq System as 87-base-pair reads. Concerning the study's data processing: A later analysis tallied 75 million to 85 million unique TCR beta chains across the 600 to 700 repertoires, and about 12 million of those chains were shared by two or more donors. Raw reads were error-corrected and collapsed into unique sequences by a nearest-neighbor algorithm in which closely related sequences were merged to remove PCR and sequencing errors. V, D and J gene segments were assigned by aligning CDR3 sequences to IMGT reference sequences. For a sequence to be retained, at least a six-nucleotide match to both a V gene segment and a J gene segment was required. Rearrangements were called productive when the CDR3 lacked stop codons and stayed in frame with V and J; all others were non-productive. CDR3 was defined according to IMGT convention as the region running from the second conserved V-encoded cysteine to the conserved J-encoded phenylalanine. The earlier analysis of around 640 of the donors excluded sequences that lacked an unambiguous match to a single V gene segment. In an earlier analysis of 450 to 700 of the donors, V segments were called functional above 56.7% productive rearrangements and were called segregating when the between-donor standard deviation exceeded 5%. A statistical classification framework was developed to diagnose cytomegalovirus status using the catalog of TCR beta chain sequences. In a later analysis, TCR nucleotide sequences were compared against IMGT/GENE-DB human TR gene sequences so that V and J genes could be assigned. In a later analysis, CDR3 sequences and most-parsimonious VDJ recombination scenarios were assigned using the TCRdist pipeline. In a later analysis, each TCR beta chain was defined by its CDR3 amino acid sequence together with its V-gene family, and reads without a unique V-gene family were excluded. A later analysis removed several hundred highly shared, low-generation-probability nucleotide sequences to deal with suspected cross-contamination and a sequencing artifact. In a later analysis, a clonal expansion index for each public chain was calculated from normalized within-repertoire ranks of inferred template counts. In a later analysis, generation probabilities were computed with a VDJ recombination model fitted to out-of-frame rearrangements, and the resulting probabilities were checked against IGoR. A later analysis scored TCR-TCR, TCR-HLA and TCR-CMV co-occurrence with hypergeometric tests, applying a repertoire-size bias correction to TCR pairs. In a later analysis, false discovery rates were estimated by permuting HLA or CMV assignments 20 times. In a later analysis, co-occurring TCRs were grouped using DBSCAN, and TCRdist sequence similarity was added for clustering within HLA-allele-positive subsets. For co-occurrence clustering, repertoires with fewer than 30,000 or more than 120,000 public chains were excluded, along with about five repertoires with anomalous nucleotide sharing. TCRdb's version of the immuneACCESS table is confined to in-frame rearrangements and falls short of the full clone set. An unresolved V gene accounts for under half of the shortfall where checked; the remainder is of unknown origin. V and J calls and clone size come straight from that table; D and trimming were deduced from the DNA. This sample lists 75,000 to 90,000 clones; 10% were detected once. The ten largest clonotypes hold 24% of the sample.

This clone was found a few times. What this receptor recognizes is not known. No much larger clonotype is one base removed from it; base qualities were not supplied. The source material was PBMCs. Recombination connected TRBV30 to TRBJ2-2; 7 of the junction bases match TRBD1. This receptor was obtained from a man aged 60 to 75 in good health and CMV-seropositive. CDR3 protein: CAWNFRGYTNTGELFF. Here is the DNA: TGTGCCTGGAACTTCAGGGGGTACACGAACACCGGGGAGCTGTTTTTT. The full variable domain, completed from the reference TRBV30 and TRBJ2-2 proteins outside the CDR3, reads SQTIHQWPATLVQPVGSPLSLECTVEGTSNPNLYWYRQAAGRGLQLLFYSVGIGQISSEVPQNLSASRPQDRQFILSSKKLLLSDSGFYLCAWNFRGYTNTGELFFGEGSRLTVL.